This T cell receptor (beta chain) is drawn from a study of Ad26.COV2.S vaccination and SARS-CoV-2 variants. Study in general: In the COV1001 trial, the donor was in the Ad26.COV2.S arm.

Germline V gives CDR1 MNHEY, CDR2 SVGEGT. V was trimmed by 1 base and J by 2 bases, leaving 7 bases between them. This CDR3 spans 14 amino acids. Method: immunoSEQ multiplex PCR; TCRdb's copy keeps in-frame clones and lacks some. Among around 340,000 clones listed, 88% were seen once. The treatment denotes: some 20 received Ad26.COV2.S at low or high dose, single or two shots; five or six received placebo; per-sample allocation not given. Collection of samples fell on day 63 after the first vaccine or placebo injection. The sample consisted of peripheral blood, taken in a trial of Ad26.COV2.S vaccine versus placebo. The chain joins TRBV6-2 or TRBV6-3 to TRBJ2-3, with D perhaps TRBD2 (5 bases). This sequence was found in a person between 18 and 65 years old who received the Ad26.COV2.S COVID-19 vaccine or a placebo. The DNA for the CDR3 is TGTGCCAGCAGTTACTGGGGAGACACAGATACGCAGTATTTT. Translation gives CASSYWGDTDTQYF.